This T cell receptor (beta chain) was obtained from a study of T cell responses to AZD1222 COVID-19 vaccine. The study, taken as a whole, reports: Vaccine-related CD4 TCRs covered spike, predominating at 160-218 and 743-854. It should be noted that donors were predominantly white British and more often female, and clonal diversity was possibly underestimated. Scientists sampled the repertoires only once the peak T cell response had passed.

Comment on this clone: The target antigen is unknown.

The assay was immunoSEQ multiplex PCR, and TCRdb's table has in-frame clones only and misses some. The sample includes fewer than 130,000 clones, around 94% of them seen just once. With 5 bases clipped from V and 2 bases from J, the junction kept 12 bases outside the gene matches. CDR1 is MNHEY and CDR2 is SMNVEV in the germline V gene (reference sequence). The CDR3 has 18 amino acids. J is TRBJ1-1 and V is TRBV27, with 12 bases lining up with TRBD1. The sample in question was peripheral blood, obtained on day 0 of AZD1222 vaccination. The TCR originated in an adult in good health. The CDR3 sequence is CASSKHRDRGQGNTEAFF. The DNA of the CDR3 is TGTGCCAGCAGTAAACACCGGGACAGGGGGCAGGGAAACACTGAAGCTTTCTTT.